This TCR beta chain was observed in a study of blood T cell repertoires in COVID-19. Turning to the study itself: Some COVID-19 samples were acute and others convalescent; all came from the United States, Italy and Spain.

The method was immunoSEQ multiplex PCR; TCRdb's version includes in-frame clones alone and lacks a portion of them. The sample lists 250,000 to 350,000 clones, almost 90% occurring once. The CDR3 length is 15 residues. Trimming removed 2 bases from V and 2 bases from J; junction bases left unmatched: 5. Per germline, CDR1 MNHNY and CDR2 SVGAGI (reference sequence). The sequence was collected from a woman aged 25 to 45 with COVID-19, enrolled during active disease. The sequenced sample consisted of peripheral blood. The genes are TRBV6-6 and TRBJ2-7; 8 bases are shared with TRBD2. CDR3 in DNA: TGTGCCAGCAGTTACCAGCGGGAGATTCCCTACGAGCAGTACTTC. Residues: CASSYQREIPYEQYF.